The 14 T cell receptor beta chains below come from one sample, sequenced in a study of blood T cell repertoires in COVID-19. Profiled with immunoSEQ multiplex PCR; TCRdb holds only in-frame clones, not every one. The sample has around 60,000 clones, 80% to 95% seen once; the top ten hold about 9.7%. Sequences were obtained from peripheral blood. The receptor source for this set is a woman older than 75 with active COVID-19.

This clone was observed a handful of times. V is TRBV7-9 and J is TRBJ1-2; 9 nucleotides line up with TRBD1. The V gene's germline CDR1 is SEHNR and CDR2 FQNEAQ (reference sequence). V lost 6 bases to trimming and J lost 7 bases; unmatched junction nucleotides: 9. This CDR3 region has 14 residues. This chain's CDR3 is CASRPDRGKFGYTF. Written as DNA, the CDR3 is TGTGCCAGCAGACCGGACAGGGGAAAGTTTGGCTACACCTTC.

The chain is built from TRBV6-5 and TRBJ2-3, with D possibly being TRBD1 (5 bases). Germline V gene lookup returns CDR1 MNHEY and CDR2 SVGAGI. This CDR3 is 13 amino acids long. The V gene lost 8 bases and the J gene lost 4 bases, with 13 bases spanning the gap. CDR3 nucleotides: TGTGCCAGCTACGAACGACAGCCAGATACGCAGTATTTT. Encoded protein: CASYERQPDTQYF.

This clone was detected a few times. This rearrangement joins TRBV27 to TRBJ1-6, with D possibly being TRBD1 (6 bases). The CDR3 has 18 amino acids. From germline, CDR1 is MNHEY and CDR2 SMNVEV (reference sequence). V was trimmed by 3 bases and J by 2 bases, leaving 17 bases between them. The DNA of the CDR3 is TGTGCCAGCAGTTTTGCCGGGAGGAGGGACACCTATAATTCACCCCTCCACTTT. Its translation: CASSFAGRRDTYNSPLHF.

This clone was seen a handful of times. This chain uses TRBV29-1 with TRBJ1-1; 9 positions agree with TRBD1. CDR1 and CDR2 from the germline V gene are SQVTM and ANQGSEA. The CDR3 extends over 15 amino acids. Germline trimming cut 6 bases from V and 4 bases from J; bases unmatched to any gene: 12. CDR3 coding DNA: TGCAGCGTCCAGGGAGGCGGGACAGGGTCCACTGAAGCTTTCTTT. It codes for CSVQGGGTGSTEAFF.

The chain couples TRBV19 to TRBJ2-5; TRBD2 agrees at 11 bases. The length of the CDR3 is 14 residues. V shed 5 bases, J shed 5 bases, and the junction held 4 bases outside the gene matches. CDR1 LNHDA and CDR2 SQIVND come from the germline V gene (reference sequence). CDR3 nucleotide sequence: TGTGCCAGTAGTTCACTAGCGGGAGTGGAGACCCAGTACTTC. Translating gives CASSSLAGVETQYF.

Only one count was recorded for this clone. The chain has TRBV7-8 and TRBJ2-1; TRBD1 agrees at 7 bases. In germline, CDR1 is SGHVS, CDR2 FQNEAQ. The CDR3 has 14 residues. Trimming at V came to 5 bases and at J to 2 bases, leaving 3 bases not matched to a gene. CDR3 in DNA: TGTGCCAGCAGCCTTGGGACAGCCTACAATGAGCAGTTCTTC. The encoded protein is CASSLGTAYNEQFF.

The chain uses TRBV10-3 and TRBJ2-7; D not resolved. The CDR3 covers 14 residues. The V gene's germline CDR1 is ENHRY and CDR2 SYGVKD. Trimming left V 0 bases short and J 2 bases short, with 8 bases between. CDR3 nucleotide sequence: TGTGCCATCAGTGAGTCGAAAACAGCCTACGAGCAGTACTTC. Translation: CAISESKTAYEQYF.

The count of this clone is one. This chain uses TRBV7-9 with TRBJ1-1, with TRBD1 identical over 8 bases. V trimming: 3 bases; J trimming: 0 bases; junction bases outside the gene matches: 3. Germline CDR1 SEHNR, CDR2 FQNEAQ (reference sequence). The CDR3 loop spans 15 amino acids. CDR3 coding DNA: TGTGCCAGCAGCTTGGACAGGGTCATGAACACTGAAGCTTTCTTT. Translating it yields CASSLDRVMNTEAFF.

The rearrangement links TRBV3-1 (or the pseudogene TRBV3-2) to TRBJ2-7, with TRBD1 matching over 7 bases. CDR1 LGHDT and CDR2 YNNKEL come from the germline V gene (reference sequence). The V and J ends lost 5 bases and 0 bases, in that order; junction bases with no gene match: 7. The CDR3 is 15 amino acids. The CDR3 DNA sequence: TGTGCCAGCAGCACCCGACAGGGTTCCTCCTACGAGCAGTACTTC. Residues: CASSTRQGSSYEQYF.

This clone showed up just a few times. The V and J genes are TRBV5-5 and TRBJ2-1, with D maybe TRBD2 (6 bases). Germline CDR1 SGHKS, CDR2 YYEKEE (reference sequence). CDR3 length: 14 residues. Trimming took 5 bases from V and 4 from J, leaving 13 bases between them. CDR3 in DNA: TGTGCCAGCAGTAGCGGAGGGAGTTACAATGAGCAGTTCTTC. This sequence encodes CASSSGGSYNEQFF. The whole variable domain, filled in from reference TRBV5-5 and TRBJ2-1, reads DAGVTQSPTHLIKTRGQQVTLRCSPISGHKSVSWYQQVLGQGPQFIFQYYEKEERGRGNFPDRFSARQFPNYSSELNVNALLLGDSALYLCASSSGGSYNEQFFGPGTRLTVL.

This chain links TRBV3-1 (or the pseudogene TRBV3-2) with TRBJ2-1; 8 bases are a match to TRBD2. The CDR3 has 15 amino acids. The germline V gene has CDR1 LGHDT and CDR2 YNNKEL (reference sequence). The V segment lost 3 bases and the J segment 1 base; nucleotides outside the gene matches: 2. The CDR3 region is CASSQREDSYNEQFF. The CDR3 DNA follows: TGTGCCAGCAGCCAGCGGGAGGATTCCTACAATGAGCAGTTCTTC.

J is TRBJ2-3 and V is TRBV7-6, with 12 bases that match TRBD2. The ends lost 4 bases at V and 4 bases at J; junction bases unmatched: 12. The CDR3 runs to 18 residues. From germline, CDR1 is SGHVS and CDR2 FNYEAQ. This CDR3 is CASSSGRLAGVRPDTQYF. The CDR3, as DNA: TGTGCCAGCAGCTCGGGCCGACTAGCGGGAGTAAGGCCAGATACGCAGTATTTT.

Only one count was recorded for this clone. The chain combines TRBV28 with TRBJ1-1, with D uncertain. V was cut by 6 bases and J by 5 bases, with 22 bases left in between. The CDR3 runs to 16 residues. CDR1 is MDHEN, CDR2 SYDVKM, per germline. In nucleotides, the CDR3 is TGTGCCAGCAGCCCACTCCGAGGGCTTTTTGGGACTGAAGCTTTCTTT. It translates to CASSPLRGLFGTEAFF.

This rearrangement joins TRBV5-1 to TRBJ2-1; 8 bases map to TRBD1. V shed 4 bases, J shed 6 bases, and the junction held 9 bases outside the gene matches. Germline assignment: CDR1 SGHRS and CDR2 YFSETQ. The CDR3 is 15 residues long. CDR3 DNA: TGCGCCAGCAGCGTGGGGACAGGTTGGAGCAATGAGCAGTTCTTC. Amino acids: CASSVGTGWSNEQFF.